Listed here is a single T cell receptor (beta chain). What it binds is unknown. This CDR3 is 14 amino acids long. Trimming pared 5 bases from V and 3 bases from J, leaving 8 bases between. Germline loops: CDR1 MNHEY, CDR2 SVGAGI. These data belong to a study of post-analysis software for immune sequencing data. Presence of unique molecular identifiers characterized the TCR beta cDNA libraries. TCRdb analysed the PCR reads with MiXCR anew, one entry per CDR3 protein. The data show roughly 730,000 distinct CDR3 sequences, with about 27% seen just once and around 0.56% held by the top ten. Study-level results: Included in a set of about five TRBV segments more frequent in patients than controls were TRBV5-6, TRBV5-1 and TRBV20-1.

The receptor comes from a girl aged 5 to 17 with multiple sclerosis. Sequences were obtained from blood. The chain couples TRBV6-5 to TRBJ2-6; D unclear. CDR3 sequence (DNA): TGTGCCAGCAGTGTCCACATTGGGGCCAACGTCCTGACTTTC. Translated: CASSVHIGANVLTF.